Listed here are 16 T cell receptor beta chains from one sample, sequenced in a study of T cell repertoires in cytomegalovirus infection. TCRdb independently ran MiXCR on the reads; one entry per CDR3 protein. The sample has nearly 650,000 distinct CDR3 sequences; less than 25% are singletons. Source material: CD8+ T cells from PBMCs. The receptors originated from a human donor in good health (CMV status not recorded). Some clones in this sample may be carry-over from other donors' samples.

This clonotype showed up many times. V usage is TRBV7-2 and J usage is TRBJ2-4; 11 bases match TRBD1. This CDR3 contains 15 residues. J gave up 1 base and V 6 bases, and 2 bases lay outside the gene matches. Germline CDR1 reads SGHTA; CDR2 reads FQGNSA. The CDR3 DNA reads as TGTGCCAGCAGTTGGACAGGGGGCGCCAAAAACATTCAGTACTTC. Its translation is CASSWTGGAKNIQYF.

The V and J genes are TRBV4-1 and TRBJ2-1; 9 bases fit TRBD2. Germline-derived CDR1 and CDR2 are MGHRA and YSYEKL. The CDR3 has 15 amino acids. The trim removed 1 base at V and 6 bases at J, leaving 4 bases unmatched. DNA for the CDR3: TGCGCCAGCAGCCAAGTCGGCGGGGGGGCCAATGAGCAGTTCTTC. Translating gives CASSQVGGGANEQFF.

This clonotype showed up many times. The J gene is TRBJ1-5, the V gene TRBV7-2; weak D call: TRBD1 (6 bases). Trimming pared 3 bases from V and 1 base from J, leaving 10 bases between. CDR1 and CDR2 from the germline V gene are SGHTA and FQGNSA. CDR3 length: 15 residues. The CDR3: CASSFLQGSNQPQHF. The DNA of the CDR3 is TGTGCCAGCAGCTTTTTACAGGGAAGCAATCAGCCCCAGCATTTT.

This clonotype was picked up a small number of times. V gene TRBV6-2 or TRBV6-3 combines with J gene TRBJ1-1, with D possibly being TRBD1 (6 bases). The ends were cut back, 5 bases at V and 4 bases at J, with 14 bases in the middle. This CDR3 contains 14 residues. Germline loops: CDR1 MNHEY, CDR2 SVGEGT. DNA of the CDR3: TGTGCCAGCAGTCCGAACAGGGTCGGCACTGAAGCTTTCTTT. The encoded protein is CASSPNRVGTEAFF.

As regards this clonotype: It may be a read error: a sequence one base away is much more abundant. The gene calls are TRBV6-5 and TRBJ1-1, with D uncertain. Per germline, CDR1 MNHEY and CDR2 SVGAGI. The germline V and J ends were trimmed by 0 bases and 2 bases, with 10 bases remaining between them. This CDR3 has 15 amino acids. The CDR3 here is CASSYSRAVNTEAFF. The CDR3 DNA reads as TGTGCCAGCAGTTACTCGAGGGCGGTTAACACTGAAGCTTTCTTT.

This clonotype was detected many times. The rearrangement joins TRBV7-3 to TRBJ2-1; D remains unclear. Between the trimmed V and J ends, which lost 1 base and 7 bases, there was a span of 8 bases. The CDR3 extends over 13 amino acids. Germline loops: CDR1 SGHTA, CDR2 FQGTGA. This CDR3 reads CASSLIEFNEQFF. CDR3 nucleotide sequence: TGTGCCAGCAGCTTAATCGAGTTTAATGAGCAGTTCTTC. Together with reference TRBV7-3 and TRBJ2-1, the CDR3 gives the full variable domain: GAGVSQTPSNKVTEKGKYVELRCDPISGHTALYWYRQSLGQGPEFLIYFQGTGAADDSGLPNDRFFAVRPEGSVSTLKIQRTERGDSAVYLCASSLIEFNEQFFGPGTRLTVL.

The chain links TRBV29-1 to TRBJ2-7, with D maybe TRBD1 (6 bases). The germline V gene encodes CDR1 SQVTM and CDR2 ANQGSEA. The CDR3 consists of 10 residues. The V end was cut by 6 bases, the J end by 6 bases, with 9 bases between. CDR3 protein: CSVQDSEQYF. The CDR3 DNA sequence: TGCAGCGTCCAGGACAGCGAGCAGTACTTC.

This clonotype was seen repeatedly, ten times or more. The CDR3 nucleotides read TGTGCCAGCAGCTCACAGCTGACTAGCGGAAACACCGGGGAGCTGTTTTTT. This codes for CASSSQLTSGNTGELFF. V usage is TRBV7-6 and J usage is TRBJ2-2, with 9 bases aligning to TRBD2. V lost 4 bases and J lost 2; bases outside the gene matches: 8. This CDR3 is 17 amino acids long. Germline CDR1 SGHVS, CDR2 FNYEAQ.

A word on this clonotype: One end of the junction varies from germline; a read error may be responsible. V and J are TRBV14 and TRBJ1-5; the D is unclear. Germline V gene data show CDR1 as SGHDN and CDR2 as FVKESK. The CDR3 covers 16 residues. CDR3 loop: CASSLGGATGNKPQHF. In DNA, the CDR3 is TGTGCCAGCAGCCTGGGTGGCGCGACTGGCAATAAGCCTCAGCATTTT. The full variable domain, its missing parts supplied by reference TRBV14 and TRBJ1-5, is EAGVTQFPSHSVIEKGQTVTLRCDPISGHDNLYWYRRVMGKEIKFLLHFVKESKQDESGMPNNRFLAERTGGTYSTLKVQPAELEDSGVYFCASSLGGATGNKPQHFGDGTRLSIL.

This sequence joins TRBV15 and TRBJ1-5; unclear D gene. Between the trimmed V and J ends, which lost 9 bases and 2 bases, there was a span of 14 bases. The CDR3 is 14 residues long. Germline CDR1 and CDR2: LNHNV and YYDKDF (reference sequence). The CDR3 DNA follows: TGTGCCACAAGGACGGGTCCTCGCAATCAGCCCCAGCATTTT. The encoded protein is CATRTGPRNQPQHF.

The chain links TRBV4-1 to TRBJ1-1, with D possibly matching TRBD1 (5 bases). The germline V and J ends were trimmed by 2 bases and 0 bases, with 16 bases remaining between them. The CDR3 loop spans 17 amino acids. CDR1 is MGHRA and CDR2 is YSYEKL in the germline V gene. CDR3 sequence: CASSQIGAPLMNTEAFF. For the CDR3, the DNA is TGCGCCAGCAGCCAAATCGGGGCACCGCTTATGAACACTGAAGCTTTCTTT.

This clonotype was counted a few times. The chain recombines TRBV29-1 with TRBJ1-1; D remains ambiguous. With 4 bases removed from V and 4 bases from J, the gap between germline ends came to 7 bases. The length of the CDR3 is 11 residues. Germline V lookup: CDR1 SQVTM, CDR2 ANQGSEA. Written as DNA, the CDR3 is TGCAGCGTTGGTCGGCGCACTGAAGCTTTCTTT. This translates into CSVGRRTEAFF.

In this sample, this clonotype turned up many times. The chain combines TRBV7-2 with TRBJ1-2, with D maybe TRBD1 (5 bases). The V gene's germline CDR1 is SGHTA and CDR2 FQGNSA. Trimming left V 5 bases short and J 5 bases short, with 15 bases between. The length of the CDR3 is 14 residues. CDR3 residues: CASSVGHFDYGYTF. The CDR3 DNA sequence: TGTGCCAGCAGCGTCGGACACTTCGATTATGGCTACACCTTC.

A note on this clonotype: This may stem from a read error, because a much larger clone lies one nucleotide away. The chain carries TRBV7-2 and TRBJ1-5, with a weak D call TRBD1 (6 bases). The CDR3 totals 15 residues. CDR1 SGHTA and CDR2 FQGNSA come from the germline V gene. CDR3 DNA: TGTGCCAGCAACTTACAGGGCAGCTTCAATCAGCCCCAGCATTTT. Protein: CASNLQGSFNQPQHF. The full variable domain, in which reference TRBV7-2 and TRBJ1-5 provide the parts outside the CDR3, is GAGVSQSPSNKVTEKGKDVELRCDPISGHTALYWYRQSLGQGLEFLIYFQGNSAPDKSGLPSDRFSAERTGGSVSTLTIQRTQQEDSAVYLCASNLQGSFNQPQHFGDGTRLSIL.

The V gene is TRBV6-1, the J gene TRBJ2-7; unclear D gene. The V gene's germline CDR1 is MNHNS and CDR2 SASEGT. Trimming left V 7 bases short and J 2 bases short, with 15 bases between. This CDR3 has 14 amino acids. Here the CDR3 reads CASTPGARPYEQYF. The CDR3 DNA follows: TGTGCCAGCACCCCGGGTGCGCGCCCCTACGAGCAGTACTTC.

The chain employs TRBV20-1 and TRBJ2-2, with D possibly TRBD2 on 6 matching bases. The V gene lost 5 bases and the J gene lost 3 bases, with 10 bases spanning the gap. The CDR3 has 13 residues. Germline-derived CDR1 and CDR2 are DFQATT and SNEGSKA (reference sequence). CDR3 nucleotides: TGCAGTGCTGGGGGGTATTACACCGGGGAGCTGTTTTTT. Its translation: CSAGGYYTGELFF.